This TCR beta chain was obtained from a study of CD8+ T cells in alopecia areata. The study's findings and limits: In lesional scalp, particularly from alopecia totalis/universalis, clonality was higher than in normal scalp.

It was cDNA, reverse transcribed from extracted RNA, that served as the sequencing template. Only in-frame clones appear in the TCRdb table, and some are missing; sequencing was by immunoSEQ multiplex PCR. The sample has about 250,000 clones, about two thirds seen once. In alopecia areata patients, both lesional scalp punch biopsies and peripheral blood were collected. It was from PBMCs that CD4+ and CD8+ T cells were sorted. This CDR3 spans 12 amino acids. Germline values: CDR1 SQVTM, CDR2 ANQGSEA. The V gene lost 7 bases and the J gene lost 3 bases, with 13 bases spanning the gap. As to this clone: Its antigen is as yet unknown.

Source: CD4+ T cells sorted from blood, taken at week 0. This rearrangement joins TRBV29-1 to TRBJ2-7, with D possibly being TRBD1 (5 bases). The sequence came from a human donor with alopecia areata. CDR3 protein: CSAWAGHYEQYF. In DNA, the CDR3 is TGCAGCGCATGGGCAGGACACTACGAGCAGTACTTC.